The 17 T cell receptor beta chains given below trace back to one sample, sequenced in a study of shared clonotypes between healthy human individuals. CD45RO-negative cells were positively selected for CCR7, leaving out terminally differentiated effector memory CD45RA+ cells. TCRdb keeps only in-frame clones here, not all; method: immunoSEQ multiplex PCR. The data contain millions of clones, about 95% of them singletons. The source material was naive CD8+ T cells sorted from blood. The receptors derive from a man younger than 35 in good health.

Points on this clone: Just one base apart from a much larger clone, this may be a read error. Other DNA sequences in the sample encode the same CDR3. This chain links TRBV28 with TRBJ2-7; D ambiguous. Per germline, CDR1 MDHEN and CDR2 SYDVKM. The CDR3 has 11 residues. V was cut by 6 bases and J by 3 bases, with 6 bases left in between. The CDR3 reads CASSSIYEQYF. CDR3 coding DNA: TGTGCCAGCAGCTCCATCTACGAGCAGTACTTC.

This chain joins TRBV28 and TRBJ2-7; weak D call: TRBD2 (7 bases). V was trimmed by 4 bases and J by 4 bases, leaving 14 bases between them. CDR1 and CDR2 from the germline V gene are MDHEN and SYDVKM. CDR3 size: 14 residues. The CDR3 reads CASSSRKGGYEQYF. CDR3 DNA: TGTGCCAGCAGTTCCCGGAAGGGGGGGTACGAGCAGTACTTC.

A single count supports this clone. The V call is TRBV4-1, the J call TRBJ1-1; possibly TRBD1 for D (5 bases). CDR1 is MGHRA, CDR2 YSYEKL, per germline. CDR3 length: 15 amino acids. The V end was cut by 2 bases, the J end by 4 bases, with 14 bases between. This CDR3 reads CASSQREQGGTEAFF. The CDR3 DNA is TGCGCCAGCAGCCAAAGAGAGCAGGGAGGCACTGAAGCTTTCTTT.

The chain links TRBV5-6 to TRBJ2-1, with 10 bases matching TRBD2. From germline, CDR1 is SGHDT and CDR2 YYEEEE. The CDR3 sequence is 18 residues long. J lost 7 bases, V lost 0 bases, and 13 bases had no gene match. CDR3 DNA sequence: TGTGCCAGCAGCTTGGGTCTAGCGGGAGTAGTCAGTGTAAATGAGCAGTTCTTC. Amino acid sequence: CASSLGLAGVVSVNEQFF. The full variable domain, rest sourced from reference TRBV5-6 and TRBJ2-1, is DAGVTQSPTHLIKTRGQQVTLRCSPKSGHDTVSWYQQALGQGPQFIFQYYEEEERQRGNFPDRFSGHQFPNYSSELNVNALLLGDSALYLCASSLGLAGVVSVNEQFFGPGTRLTVL.

The rearrangement joins TRBV6-5 to TRBJ2-1; 10 bases are a match to TRBD1. Germline CDR1 MNHEY, CDR2 SVGAGI. There are 15 residues in the CDR3. V lost 4 bases to trimming and J lost 8 bases; unmatched junction nucleotides: 8. In DNA form, the CDR3 reads TGTGCCAGCAGTTCACCCGACAGGGGGCTCTATGAGCAGTTCTTC. The encoded protein is CASSSPDRGLYEQFF.

The chain is built from TRBV4-2 and TRBJ2-1, with 11 bases fitting TRBD2. J was trimmed by 0 bases and V by 0 bases; bases with no gene match: 7. CDR3 length: 19 residues. CDR1 LGHNA and CDR2 YNFKEQ come from the germline V gene. CDR3 sequence: CASSQDPSGGPFSYNEQFF. CDR3 sequence (DNA): TGTGCCAGCAGCCAAGATCCTAGCGGGGGGCCGTTCTCCTACAATGAGCAGTTCTTC.

In nucleotides, the CDR3 is TGTGCCAGCAGTGAATCTACAGCTAACTATGGCTACACCTTC. Translation gives CASSESTANYGYTF. The chain recombines TRBV25-1 with TRBJ1-2; D not resolved. Germline V gene data show CDR1 as MGHDK and CDR2 as SYGVNS. Trimming removed 1 base from V and 0 bases from J, with 6 bases in between. This CDR3 spans 14 amino acids.

This clone was seen a single time. This chain's CDR3 is CASSPGQGAGEQYF. CDR3 coding DNA: TGCGCCAGCAGCCCTGGACAGGGGGCCGGGGAGCAGTACTTC. This rearrangement joins TRBV4-3 to TRBJ2-7, with 11 bases lining up with TRBD1. The J segment lost 7 bases and the V segment lost 4 bases, leaving 6 bases of the junction unmatched. Looked up from germline, CDR1 is LGHNA and CDR2 is YSLEER. The CDR3 is made up of 14 amino acids.

This chain joins TRBV4-1 and TRBJ1-1; no definite D call. Looked up from germline, CDR1 is MGHRA and CDR2 is YSYEKL. The germline V and J ends were trimmed by 3 bases and 1 base, with 15 bases remaining between them. This CDR3 region has 16 residues. In nucleotides, the CDR3 is TGCGCCAGCAGCCATGACCGGACGGCGGGGAACACTGAAGCTTTCTTT. It encodes CASSHDRTAGNTEAFF.

V gene TRBV6-1 combines with J gene TRBJ1-2; D might be TRBD1 (6 bases). The V and J ends lost 7 bases and 6 bases respectively, with 18 bases between them. The CDR3 contains 14 residues. Germline CDR1 MNHNS, CDR2 SASEGT. The chain's CDR3 is CASTPGEYKNGYTF. DNA of the CDR3: TGTGCCAGCACCCCAGGGGAATATAAGAATGGCTACACCTTC.

V and J are TRBV10-1 and TRBJ2-2, with 7 bases matching TRBD2. The CDR3 loop spans 14 amino acids. Germline CDR1 WNHNN, CDR2 SYGVQD (reference sequence). V shed 6 bases and J 4 bases; nucleotides not matched to a gene: 5. This CDR3 reads CASSGGYITGELFF. In nucleotides, the CDR3 is TGCGCCAGCAGCGGGGGGTATATCACCGGGGAGCTGTTTTTT.

The rearrangement joins TRBV27 to TRBJ2-7, with a weak D call TRBD2 (5 bases). Germline V gives CDR1 MNHEY, CDR2 SMNVEV (reference sequence). CDR3 length: 12 residues. V was pared by 8 bases and J by 4 bases, with 12 bases between. CDR3 residues: CASGLTDYEQYF. The CDR3 DNA sequence: TGTGCCAGCGGACTTACGGATTACGAGCAGTACTTC.

As concerns this clone: The same CDR3 also results from other DNA sequences found in this sample. The genes are TRBV27 and TRBJ2-7; a possible D gene is TRBD1 (5 bases). Trimming removed 0 bases from V and 4 bases from J, with 7 bases in between. Germline values: CDR1 MNHEY, CDR2 SMNVEV (reference sequence). The CDR3 sequence is 13 residues long. The CDR3, as DNA: TGTGCCAGCAGTTTATCACCAGGGTACGAGCAGTACTTC. The encoded protein is CASSLSPGYEQYF.

V gene TRBV7-9 combines with J gene TRBJ2-7; 9 bases agree with TRBD1. In germline, CDR1 is SEHNR, CDR2 FQNEAQ (reference sequence). V was pared by 3 bases and J by 2 bases, with 8 bases of the junction left unmatched. This CDR3 has 16 amino acids. The CDR3 DNA follows: TGTGCCAGCAGCTTTTCCGGGACAGGGAAGGCCTACGAGCAGTACTTC. Translation: CASSFSGTGKAYEQYF.

The rearrangement uses TRBV7-9 and TRBJ2-3; TRBD2 is a possible D gene (6 bases). CDR1 SEHNR and CDR2 FQNEAQ come from the germline V gene (reference sequence). There are 16 residues in the CDR3. Deletions cut 4 bases from V and 2 bases from J, with 16 bases between. CDR3 nucleotides: TGTGCCAGCAGCTCCTATATAGCGGTCCACACAGATACGCAGTATTTT. Translated: CASSSYIAVHTDTQYF.

The rearrangement uses TRBV2 and TRBJ2-7, with 9 bases aligning to TRBD2. Trimming removed 6 bases from V and 5 bases from J; junction bases left unmatched: 17. Germline V CDR1 and CDR2: SNHLY, FYNNEI. The CDR3 is made up of 17 amino acids. The CDR3 region is CASSLFGPSGEHDEQYF. The CDR3 DNA reads as TGTGCCAGCAGCCTCTTCGGGCCTAGCGGGGAACACGACGAGCAGTACTTC.

The rearrangement joins TRBV27 to TRBJ2-1; TRBD1 matches at 9 bases. CDR1 MNHEY and CDR2 SMNVEV come from the germline V gene (reference sequence). J was trimmed by 4 bases and V by 6 bases; bases with no gene match: 7. The CDR3 length is 15 residues. The CDR3 protein is CASSPRDRVYNEQFF. The CDR3 DNA sequence: TGTGCCAGCAGCCCTCGGGACAGGGTGTACAATGAGCAGTTCTTC.